The T cell receptor (beta chain) described here comes from a study of blood T cells in healthy people across ages (dated by TCRdb to the mid-2010s). For the study in its entirety: In model experiments, template switching captured about one uniquely barcoded TCR beta cDNA molecule for every two T cells. Age-related changes in TCR beta repertoire diversity were measured in the study by deep sequencing normalized with unique cDNA molecular identifiers. Four age groups were formed from the donors: young (average approximately 15 years), middle-aged (around 39), aged (62) and long-lived (approximately 80). To avoid experimental bias, donors of different ages were randomly spread across the sequencing lanes. For two donors (one aged 18 to 30 and one aged 80 or older), the study analyzed two additional independent replicas of 1 million unique cDNA reads from the same blood draw. The paper as a whole reports these results and caveats: There was a strong correlation between observed TCR beta diversity and the percentage of naive T cells measured by flow cytometry. Because the CMV infection status of the donors was unknown, age-related changes in expanded clonotypes may potentially have been confounded. Bulk unsorted PBMC profiling prevented conclusive comparison of naive and antigen-experienced compartments. The long-lived group showed more naive CD4+ T cells, fewer expanded clones and increased TCR diversity than the aged group, suggesting age selection. Estimates of total diversity from one million sequenced T cells were regarded as lower bounds and underestimates. As age increased, observed TCR beta diversity per million T cells dropped in a roughly linear way, and a significant reduction was already evident by age 40.

About this clonotype itself: This receptor's antigen is unknown. No much larger clone exists at a distance of one base, and base qualities are not known.

At the junction V is shortened by 6 bases and J by 5 bases, with 13 bases in between. CDR1 and CDR2 are drawn from the germline V gene: SGHVS, FQNEAQ. Reading from cysteine to phenylalanine, the CDR3 counts 13 amino acids. Solely the CDR3 DNA is kept, with 39 bases framed from the first base. Library preparation employed 5' RACE. TCRdb shows the sequencer as Illumina HiSeq 2500. A second about 7 to 12 cycle PCR used a sample-barcoded 5' primer and a J-beta primer mix. Each TCR beta cDNA molecule received a unique molecular identifier from a template-switch 5' adaptor carrying 12 random nucleotides. At least 3 million CDR3-containing paired-end reads were obtained from each sample. All of the RNA was converted into first-strand cDNA using the Mint cDNA synthesis kit, with a TRBC-specific oligonucleotide serving as the primer. Following uracil-DNA glycosylase treatment, a first 18-cycle PCR with universal primers M1SS and BC2_uni_R was performed on all cDNA. The study's own analysis went as follows. Each sample was normalized by randomly selecting 1 million high-quality reads, each carrying a distinct molecular identifier. Reads sharing molecular identifiers were discarded rather than binned into consensus sequences. MiTCR, with a Q25 quality threshold and the strictest error-elimination algorithm, was used for CDR3 identification, clonotype clustering and error correction. A nonparametric unseen species model with Euler transformation was used to estimate a lower bound on total TCR beta diversity. Clones were called with MiXCR by TCRdb after fastp trimmed the public reads at Q25, and only in-frame beta chains were retained. Entries that share a CDR3 protein sequence are merged under the most common genes and DNA. The V and J calls come from TCRdb's annotation, not from the publication. The sample contains about 1.8 million distinct CDR3 sequences, 40% to 55% of them found a single time. Clones ranked in the top ten supply over 2% of the sample.

Donors were 40 or so systemically healthy Caucasian individuals from Russia aged 6 to 90 years. About 9.6 milliliters of peripheral blood were collected from each donor into EDTA-treated Vacutainer tubes. Ficoll-Paque density-gradient centrifugation was used to isolate PBMCs, with at least 6.5 million per sample. Total RNA was extracted from PBMCs with Trizol reagent, with at least 5 micrograms obtained per sample. Naive CD45RAhigh/CD27high T cell percentages were measured by flow cytometry on a PBMC aliquot from every donor. The rearrangement joined TRBV7-8 to TRBJ2-5; the best D guess is TRBD2, with 5 bases matching. The source material was blood. The sequence was collected from a middle-aged woman in good health. The DNA is as follows: TGTGCCAGCAGTTCGGGAATAGTTGAGACCCAGTACTTC. Its translation is CASSSGIVETQYF.